The clone carrying this TCR beta chain was seen more than once but under ten times. The sample belongs to a study of blood T cell repertoires in COVID-19. In terms of age and location, participants ranged from roughly 18 to 89 years and lived in about two dozen US areas. Allocation to cohorts depended on clinical history reported by the participants. Measured with immunoSEQ multiplex PCR; TCRdb has only the in-frame clones, and not every one. The sample gives approximately 220,000 clones, about 90% of which show up once; approximately 4.3% is in the top ten. The length of the CDR3 is 15 residues. V lost 4 bases, J lost 3 bases, and 6 bases stayed unmatched. From germline, CDR1 is SGHRS and CDR2 YFSETQ.

Sequenced input: PBMCs or T cells enriched from blood (not recorded which). The chain combines TRBV5-1 with TRBJ1-4; 7 positions match TRBD1. This TCR was recovered from a woman younger than 45 with acute COVID-19. DNA for the CDR3: TGCGCCAGCAGCACCACAGGGGCCTCTAATGAAAAACTGTTTTTT. Translating gives CASSTTGASNEKLFF.